These 24 T cell receptor beta chains share one sample of origin, sequenced in a study of low-dose radiotherapy and immunotherapy resistance in tumors. Primers targeting TRAV and TRBV primed first-strand cDNA, covering alpha and beta chains. The authors ran 15 to 20 PCR cycles to amplify TCRs with a constant-region primer and V-primer adapter. Each CDR3 protein is one row after TCRdb ran MiXCR on the reads. The repertoire has 30,000 to 40,000 distinct CDR3 sequences, 20% to 25% of them found once; the top ten carry just under 9.5%. The time point here: after trial treatment. Regarding treatment: LDRT plus nivolumab, ipilimumab, low-dose cyclophosphamide and aspirin (RACIN trial). The sequencing here drew on PBMCs, taken after low-dose radiotherapy plus immunotherapy. These receptors all come from a female donor with ovarian cancer.

In this sample, this clonotype turned up a few times. This chain joins TRBV5-5 and TRBJ1-1, with 9 bases aligning to TRBD1. Germline V lookup: CDR1 SGHKS, CDR2 YYEKEE (reference sequence). The V and J ends lost 1 base and 4 bases, in that order; junction bases with no gene match: 8. The CDR3 loop spans 16 amino acids. The CDR3 here is CASSLSRDRATTEAFF. The CDR3 coding sequence is TGTGCCAGCAGCTTGTCCCGGGACAGGGCTACCACTGAAGCTTTCTTT.

This clonotype is medium-sized (0.01 to 0.1%) in the sample. The rearrangement joins TRBV28 to TRBJ2-5; TRBD1 agrees at 8 bases. The V and J ends lost 9 bases and 4 bases, in that order; junction bases with no gene match: 13. The CDR3 spans 15 residues. Germline V lookup: CDR1 MDHEN, CDR2 SYDVKM. CDR3 in amino acids: CAREDFRDRSETQYF. The CDR3 region has the DNA TGTGCCAGGGAAGATTTCCGGGACAGGTCAGAGACCCAGTACTTC.

The table lists this clonotype with a few counts. This sequence joins TRBV5-1 and TRBJ2-7; D is possibly TRBD1 (5 bases). Germline CDR1 and CDR2: SGHRS and YFSETQ. The V and J ends lost 0 bases and 8 bases respectively, with 24 bases between them. This CDR3 has 17 amino acids. The CDR3 sequence is CASSLVSPDTDPFKQYF. The CDR3 coding sequence is TGCGCCAGCAGCTTGGTATCTCCGGACACGGACCCGTTCAAGCAGTACTTC.

This clonotype has a count of ten or more. The V gene is TRBV7-6, the J gene TRBJ2-2; D not certain. V was shortened by 5 bases and J by 3 bases, with 4 bases between the two germline ends. The length of the CDR3 is 12 residues. The germline CDR1 and CDR2 sequences are SGHVS and FNYEAQ. The CDR3 DNA follows: TGTGCCAGCAGCCAATACACCGGGGAGCTGTTTTTT. It translates to CASSQYTGELFF. The full variable domain, with the rest looked up from reference TRBV7-6 and TRBJ2-2, is GAGVSQSPRYKVTKRGQDVALRCDPISGHVSLYWYRQALGQGPEFLTYFNYEAQQDKSGLPNDRFSAERPEGSISTLTIQRTEQRDSAMYRCASSQYTGELFFGEGSRLTVL.

This rearrangement joins TRBV5-4 to TRBJ2-2; D is unclear. Trimming left V 0 bases short and J 3 bases short, with 12 bases between. Germline CDR1 SGHNT, CDR2 YYREEE (reference sequence). This CDR3 contains 16 residues. The CDR3 nucleotides read TGTGCCAGCAGCTTGGCCCCGAACAGCTACACCGGGGAGCTGTTTTTT. Residues: CASSLAPNSYTGELFF.

This clonotype was counted at least ten times. The V gene is TRBV29-1, the J gene TRBJ2-1; D may be TRBD2 (7 bases). Germline assignment: CDR1 SQVTM and CDR2 ANQGSEA. The CDR3 length is 13 residues. V was shortened by 6 bases and J by 5 bases, with 14 bases between the two germline ends. CDR3 loop: CSVEGGTNNEQFF. For the CDR3, the DNA is TGCAGCGTCGAGGGGGGGACCAACAATGAGCAGTTCTTC.

This clonotype was seen at least ten times. The chain uses TRBV11-1 and TRBJ2-2, with D perhaps matching TRBD2 (7 bases). Germline values: CDR1 SGHAT, CDR2 FQDESV (reference sequence). CDR3 length: 16 residues. Trimming stripped 5 bases from V and 4 bases from J, with 17 bases between. The CDR3 DNA follows: TGTGCCAGCAGCCCTGTCTGGGGGGGCCGCACCGGGGAGCTGTTTTTT. It yields the protein CASSPVWGGRTGELFF.

This clonotype was seen at least ten times. J is TRBJ2-1 and V is TRBV19, with 9 bases that match TRBD1. Germline V lookup: CDR1 LNHDA, CDR2 SQIVND (reference sequence). V shed 6 bases and J 5 bases; nucleotides not matched to a gene: 5. The CDR3 is 14 amino acids. CDR3 nucleotides: TGTGCCAGTAGGAACAGGGGGCTAAACAATGAGCAGTTCTTC. The encoded protein is CASRNRGLNNEQFF.

This clonotype was seen many times. The CDR3 nucleotides are TGCAGTGCTCCTACGGGGGGGGGACAAGAGACCCAGTACTTC. It is translated as CSAPTGGGQETQYF. The chain joins TRBV20-1 to TRBJ2-5; TRBD2 matches 8 bases. Looked up from germline, CDR1 is DFQATT and CDR2 is SNEGSKA (reference sequence). This CDR3 is 14 amino acids long. V lost 5 bases and J lost 2; bases outside the gene matches: 7.

This clonotype was seen many times. The chain employs TRBV12-3 or TRBV12-4 and TRBJ1-2; no reliable D call. The V and J ends lost 6 bases and 0 bases respectively, with 17 bases between them. This CDR3 contains 16 residues. CDR3 nucleotide sequence: TGTGCCAGCAGCCCCGACGGGCTTGGTCCTAACTATGGCTACACCTTC. Its translation: CASSPDGLGPNYGYTF.

This clonotype was recorded at least ten times. The rearrangement uses TRBV30 and TRBJ1-2; a weak D match, TRBD1 (6 bases). Germline V gene data show CDR1 as GTSNPN and CDR2 as SVGIG (reference sequence). Deletions cut 6 bases from V and 1 base from J, with 12 bases between. The CDR3 totals 13 residues. The CDR3 protein is CACGGHINYGYTF. The CDR3 DNA is TGTGCCTGCGGGGGGCATATTAACTATGGCTACACCTTC.

In its sample, this clonotype was seen many times. This rearrangement joins TRBV13 to TRBJ1-2, with 8 bases matching TRBD1. Unmatched junction bases numbered 5, after V lost 4 bases and J lost 4 bases. CDR1 and CDR2 from the germline V gene are PRHDT and FYEKMQ (reference sequence). The CDR3 runs 14 residues. In DNA, the CDR3 is TGTGCCAGCAGCTCCGGACAGGGAGGCTATGGCTACACCTTC. Translated: CASSSGQGGYGYTF.

The sample holds many counts of this clonotype. The CDR3 here is CASTLDRRNGIEAFF. The CDR3 DNA sequence: TGTGCCAGCACCCTGGACAGGAGGAATGGGATTGAAGCTTTCTTT. The rearrangement joins TRBV11-2 to TRBJ1-1, with TRBD1 matching 7 bases. The CDR3 sequence is 15 residues long. Unmatched junction bases numbered 15, after V lost 7 bases and J lost 7 bases. Germline V lookup: CDR1 SGHAT, CDR2 FQNNGV. Drawing the rest from reference TRBV11-2 and TRBJ1-1, the complete variable domain is EAGVAQSPRYKIIEKRQSVAFWCNPISGHATLYWYQQILGQGPKLLIQFQNNGVVDDSQLPKDRFSAERLKGVDSTLKIQPAKLEDSAVYLCASTLDRRNGIEAFFGQGTRLTVV.

This clonotype was counted at least ten times. CDR3 loop: CASSFFGRADTQYF. DNA for the CDR3: TGTGCCAGCAGTTTTTTTGGGAGGGCAGATACGCAGTATTTT. V usage is TRBV12-3 or TRBV12-4 and J usage is TRBJ2-3; 7 positions agree with TRBD2. The CDR3 consists of 14 residues. Germline trimming cut 3 bases from V and 4 bases from J; bases unmatched to any gene: 4.

The chain couples TRBV2 to TRBJ2-7; TRBD1 might be the D (5 bases). There are 14 residues in the CDR3. Trimming removed 7 bases at V and 6 bases at J, with 19 bases between. CDR1 and CDR2 from the germline V gene are SNHLY and FYNNEI. CDR3 sequence (DNA): TGTGCCAGCATTCTGGGGCCTCGAGGACGCGAGCAGTACTTC. It is translated as CASILGPRGREQYF.

The chain combines TRBV29-1 with TRBJ1-2, with no clear D. V lost 6 bases and J lost 2, with 13 bases in between. The CDR3 loop spans 13 amino acids. Germline loops: CDR1 SQVTM, CDR2 ANQGSEA. The CDR3 DNA sequence: TGCAGCGTCCCCGGCTTCGGAAACTATGGCTACACCTTC. It specifies CSVPGFGNYGYTF.

This clonotype was picked up many times. This chain uses TRBV7-6 with TRBJ2-5; weak D call: TRBD2 (5 bases). CDR3 length equals 13 residues. Trimming took off 4 bases at V and 5 bases at J, with 11 bases between the two ends. CDR1 is SGHVS and CDR2 is FNYEAQ in the germline V gene. CDR3 sequence reads: CASSSARVETQYF. In DNA, the CDR3 is TGTGCCAGCAGCTCGGCGAGGGTGGAGACCCAGTACTTC.

This clonotype was seen ten or more times. CDR3 residues: CSVESGQGINEQYF. CDR3 coding DNA: TGCAGCGTTGAATCGGGACAGGGTATCAACGAGCAGTACTTC. This rearrangement joins TRBV29-1 to TRBJ2-7, with 9 bases lining up with TRBD1. The CDR3 extends over 14 amino acids. J gave up 5 bases and V 2 bases, and 7 bases lay outside the gene matches. Germline V CDR1 and CDR2: SQVTM, ANQGSEA.

This clonotype was detected only a few times. This chain uses TRBV6-1 with TRBJ2-2; no clear D. Germline CDR1 MNHNS, CDR2 SASEGT. With 6 bases removed from V and 8 bases from J, the gap between germline ends came to 13 bases. This CDR3 is built from 13 residues. The CDR3, as DNA: TGTGCCAGCAGACCAAAGATGAGAGGGGAGCTGTTTTTT. Amino acid sequence: CASRPKMRGELFF.

This clonotype has ten or more counts. CDR3 in DNA: TGCAGCGCCCGGGACAGCCTTAATCAGCCCCAGCATTTT. Protein: CSARDSLNQPQHF. The chain is built from TRBV29-1 and TRBJ1-5; 7 bases match TRBD1. V lost 7 bases and J lost 4; bases outside the gene matches: 7. CDR1 and CDR2 (germline): SQVTM, ANQGSEA. The CDR3 runs to 13 residues.

This clonotype was seen only a few times. The chain joins TRBV7-8 to TRBJ2-6; TRBD1 is a possible D gene (5 bases). Germline CDR1 and CDR2: SGHVS and FQNEAQ. V shed 2 bases and J shed 0 bases, with 14 bases lying between them. The CDR3 is 18 amino acids. This CDR3 is CASSLRAEQGSGANVLTF. CDR3 bases: TGTGCCAGCAGCTTAAGGGCTGAGCAGGGCTCTGGGGCCAACGTCCTGACTTTC.

This clonotype was seen repeatedly, ten times or more. The chain links TRBV5-1 to TRBJ2-3, with TRBD1 matching over 10 bases. J was trimmed by 4 bases and V by 4 bases; bases with no gene match: 9. From germline, CDR1 is SGHRS and CDR2 YFSETQ. The CDR3 totals 16 residues. CDR3 amino acids: CASSASTGGFPDTQYF. For the CDR3, the DNA is TGCGCCAGCAGCGCGTCGACAGGGGGCTTCCCAGATACGCAGTATTTT.

This clonotype was found many times. The chain is built from TRBV6-2 or TRBV6-3 and TRBJ2-1; no clear D. Trimming removed 4 bases from V and 6 bases from J, with 7 bases in between. CDR3 size: 12 residues. Germline V lookup: CDR1 MNHEY, CDR2 SVGEGT. The CDR3 spells CASSLFGNEQFF. For the CDR3, the DNA is TGTGCCAGCAGTTTATTCGGCAATGAGCAGTTCTTC.

This clonotype was seen at least ten times. The genes are TRBV11-3 and TRBJ2-7, with D uncertain. The V gene lost 2 bases and the J gene lost 2 bases, with 13 bases spanning the gap. CDR3 length: 15 amino acids. CDR1 and CDR2 (germline): SGHNT, YENEEA. CDR3 DNA: TGTGCCAGCAGCTTACGCGGAGACCTACCCTACGAGCAGTACTTC. Its protein product is CASSLRGDLPYEQYF.